The rows below give T cell receptor beta chains drawn from one sample of a study of T-cell memory formation after mild COVID-19. From the 5' RACE reads, TCRdb called clonotypes with MiXCR, one entry per CDR3 protein. Of around 530,000 distinct CDR3 sequences in the sample, less than 25% were seen once. The sequenced sample was PBMCs or a T cell subset sorted from them (not recorded which). The receptor set was obtained from an adult woman who had mild COVID-19 (a few samples of this study predate the infection). Cell type and time point are not known. The CDR3 runs from the conserved cysteine through the conserved F or W. The D gene is left open where the match is weak. Size values are once, few and many counts, or a class for expanded clones, and some rows have none.

D gene,V gene,clone size,J gene,CDR3 DNA,CDR3 protein
TRBD2,TRBV7-9,few,TRBJ2-1,TGTGCCAGCAGCACTATGTTTAGCGGGGGCGATGGGTCCTACAATGAGCAGTTCTTC,CASSTMFSGGDGSYNEQFF
TRBD2,TRBV11-3,many,TRBJ2-2,TGTGCCAGCAGCTTCGCGGGAGTGGGCACCGGGGAGCTGTTTTTT,CASSFAGVGTGELFF
NA,TRBV4-1,few,TRBJ2-5,TGCGCCAGCAGCCAAATCGGGAGCCGGGAGACCCAGTACTTC,CASSQIGSRETQYF
TRBD2,TRBV29-1,few,TRBJ2-5,TGCAGCGTTACCCCCTCGGGGGGTGGAATAGAGACCCAGTACTTC,CSVTPSGGGIETQYF
TRBD2,TRBV5-6,NA,TRBJ2-1,TGTGCCAGCAGCCACGCTAGCGGGTCCTACAATGAGCAGTTCTTC,CASSHASGSYNEQFF
TRBD2,TRBV5-1,NA,TRBJ2-1,TGCGCCAGCAGCTGGACTAGCGGGAGTACGGATGAGCAGTTCTTC,CASSWTSGSTDEQFF
NA,TRBV5-8,NA,TRBJ2-3,TGTGCCAGCCACCCTGGACGGACGTTCACAGATACGCAGTATTTT,CASHPGRTFTDTQYF
TRBD2,TRBV10-3,few,TRBJ2-5,TGTGCCATCAGGGGGACTAGCGAGTCAGAGACCCAGTACTTC,CAIRGTSESETQYF
NA,TRBV12-3/TRBV12-4,few,TRBJ1-5,TGTGCCAGCAGCGGAGAGGGTATTAGCAATCAGCCCCAGCATTTT,CASSGEGISNQPQHF
NA,TRBV19,NA,TRBJ1-1,TGTGCCAGTAGTCCGAAACAGGTTAGGACTGAAGCTTTCTTT,CASSPKQVRTEAFF
NA,TRBV5-1,NA,TRBJ2-3,TGCGCCAGCAGCCTGGACTGGCGGAGCACAGATACGCAGTATTTT,CASSLDWRSTDTQYF
NA,TRBV5-8,NA,TRBJ1-2,TGTGCCAGCAGCCGCTACACAGGGTCCTATGGCTACACCTTC,CASSRYTGSYGYTF
TRBD2,TRBV7-2,NA,TRBJ2-5,TGTGCCAGCAGCTCAGGACTAGCGGGCAGCCCTCAAGAGACCCAGTACTTC,CASSSGLAGSPQETQYF
TRBD2,TRBV24-1,NA,TRBJ2-1,TGTGCCACCAGTGATCCCCGGGGGAGGGGCGGTGAGCAGTTCTTC,CATSDPRGRGGEQFF
TRBD2,TRBV7-2,few,TRBJ2-1,TGTGCCAGCAGCTCCGTAGCGGGAGGGCCCTCCTACAATGAGCAGTTCTTC,CASSSVAGGPSYNEQFF
TRBD2,TRBV7-9,few,TRBJ2-1,TGTGCCAGCAGCGCCTTGGGACTATTTGGTGAGCAGTTCTTC,CASSALGLFGEQFF
NA,TRBV19,NA,TRBJ2-2,TGTGCCAGTAGTATGGGTTCGAACACCGGGGAGCTGTTTTTT,CASSMGSNTGELFF
NA,TRBV6-1,few,TRBJ2-5,TGTGCCACAACGGGTATGCTGCGGGAGACCCAGTACTTC,CATTGMLRETQYF
NA,TRBV10-3,NA,TRBJ1-2,TGTGCCATCAGTTCTCAAACAGCCGCGGTGGGCTACACCTTC,CAISSQTAAVGYTF
NA,TRBV29-1,few,TRBJ2-1,TGCAGCGTTGATCCAGGGTGGCAGTTCTTC,CSVDPGWQFF
NA,TRBV6-5,few,TRBJ1-5,TGTGCCAGCAGTTACGGCAGGGCTAGCAATCAGCCCCAGCATTTT,CASSYGRASNQPQHF
TRBD1,TRBV7-2,NA,TRBJ1-4,TGTGCCAGCAGCTTAGACAGGGGATCGGGTAAAAAACTGTTTTTT,CASSLDRGSGKKLFF
NA,TRBV6-5,few,TRBJ2-1,TGTGCCAGCAGCCGCCTCAATGAGCAGTTCTTC,CASSRLNEQFF
NA,TRBV9,few,TRBJ2-7,TGTGCCAGCGATCCTGGAGGGGCTAGCTACGAGCAGTACTTC,CASDPGGASYEQYF
NA,TRBV25-1,few,TRBJ2-5,TGTGCCAGCAGTGAATATAGGGTGTCCCGGGAGTCTTTCCGGGAGACCCAGTACTTC,CASSEYRVSRESFRETQYF
NA,TRBV7-2,NA,TRBJ1-2,TGTGCCAGCAGCTTAGTTAGCGGGGACGCGCGCGGCTACACCTTC,CASSLVSGDARGYTF
NA,TRBV12-3/TRBV12-4,NA,TRBJ2-7,TGTGCCAGCAGTTCGCGTCTTACAGGGAGACCCTACGAGCAGTACTTC,CASSSRLTGRPYEQYF
NA,TRBV7-2,NA,TRBJ2-5,TGTGCCAGCAGCTTATCGGGGCTTCAAGAGACCCAGTACTTC,CASSLSGLQETQYF
NA,TRBV7-9,few,TRBJ1-2,TGTGCCAGCAGCTTAGCGACAGTGGCTAACTATGGCTACACCTTC,CASSLATVANYGYTF
TRBD1,TRBV6-6,NA,TRBJ1-4,TGTGCCAGCAGTGTACAGGGGTCGGATGAAAAACTGTTTTTT,CASSVQGSDEKLFF
NA,TRBV7-2,few,TRBJ2-3,TGTGCCAGCAGCTTAGCGGTCCGGAGCACAGATACGCAGTATTTT,CASSLAVRSTDTQYF